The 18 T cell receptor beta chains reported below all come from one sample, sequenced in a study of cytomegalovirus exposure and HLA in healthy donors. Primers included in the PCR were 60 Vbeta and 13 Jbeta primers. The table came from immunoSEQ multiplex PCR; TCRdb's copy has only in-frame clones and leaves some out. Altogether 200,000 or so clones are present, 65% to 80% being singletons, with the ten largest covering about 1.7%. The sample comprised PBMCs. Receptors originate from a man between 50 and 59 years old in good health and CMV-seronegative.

As DNA, the CDR3 is TGTGCCAGCAGCCGCCCACAGGAGAGTATTTATAGGACAGATACGCAGTATTTT. The encoded protein is CASSRPQESIYRTDTQYF. The chain uses TRBV7-2 and TRBJ2-3, with a weak D call TRBD1 (5 bases). The CDR3 spans 18 residues. From germline, CDR1 is SGHTA and CDR2 FQGNSA. The germline V and J ends were trimmed by 5 bases and 3 bases, with 24 bases remaining between them.

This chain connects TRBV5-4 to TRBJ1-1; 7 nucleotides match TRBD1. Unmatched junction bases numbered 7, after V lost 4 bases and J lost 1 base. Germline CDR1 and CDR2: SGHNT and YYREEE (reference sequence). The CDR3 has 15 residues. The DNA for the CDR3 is TGTGCCAGCAGCACTCGACAGGGCCCGAACACTGAAGCTTTCTTT. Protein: CASSTRQGPNTEAFF.

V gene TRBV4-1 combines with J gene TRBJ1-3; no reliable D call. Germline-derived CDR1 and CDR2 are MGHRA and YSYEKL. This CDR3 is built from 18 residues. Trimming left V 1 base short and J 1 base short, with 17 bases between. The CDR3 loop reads CASSQVRTFLTSGNTIYF. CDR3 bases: TGCGCCAGCAGCCAAGTCCGTACTTTCTTAACGTCTGGAAACACCATATATTTT.

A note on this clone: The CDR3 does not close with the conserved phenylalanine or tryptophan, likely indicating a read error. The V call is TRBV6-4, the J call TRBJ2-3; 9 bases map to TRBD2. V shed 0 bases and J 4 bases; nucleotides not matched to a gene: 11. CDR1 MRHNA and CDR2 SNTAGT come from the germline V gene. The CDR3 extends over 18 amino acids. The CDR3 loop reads CASSDSIVSGSSADTQYS. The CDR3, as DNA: TGTGCCAGCAGTGACTCGATCGTTAGCGGGAGTTCTGCAGATACGCAGTATTCT.

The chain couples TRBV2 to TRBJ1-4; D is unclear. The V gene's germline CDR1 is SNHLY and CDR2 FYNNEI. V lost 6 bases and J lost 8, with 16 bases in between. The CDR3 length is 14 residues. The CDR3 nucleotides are TGTGCCAGCAGCCTGGCTAAGGCGGGAGAAAAACTGTTTTTT. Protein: CASSLAKAGEKLFF.

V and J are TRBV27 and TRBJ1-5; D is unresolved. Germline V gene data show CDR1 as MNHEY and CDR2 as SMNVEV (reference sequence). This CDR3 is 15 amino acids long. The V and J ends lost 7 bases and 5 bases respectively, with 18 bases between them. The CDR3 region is CASNEGAEVDQPQHF. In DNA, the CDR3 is TGTGCCAGCAACGAGGGAGCCGAGGTGGATCAGCCCCAGCATTTT.

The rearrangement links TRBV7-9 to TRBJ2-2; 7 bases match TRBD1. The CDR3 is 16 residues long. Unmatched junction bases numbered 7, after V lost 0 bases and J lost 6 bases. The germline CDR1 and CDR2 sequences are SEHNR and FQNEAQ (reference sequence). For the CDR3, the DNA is TGTGCCAGCAGCTTAGCGCAGGGGGTAAAGGCCGGGGAGCTGTTTTTT. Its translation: CASSLAQGVKAGELFF.

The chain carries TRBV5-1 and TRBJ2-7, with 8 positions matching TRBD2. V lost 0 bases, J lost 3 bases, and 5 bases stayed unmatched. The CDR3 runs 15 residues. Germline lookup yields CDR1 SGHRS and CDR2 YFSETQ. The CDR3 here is CASSLALAGVYEQYF. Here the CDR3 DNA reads TGCGCCAGCAGCTTGGCTCTAGCGGGCGTCTACGAGCAGTACTTC.

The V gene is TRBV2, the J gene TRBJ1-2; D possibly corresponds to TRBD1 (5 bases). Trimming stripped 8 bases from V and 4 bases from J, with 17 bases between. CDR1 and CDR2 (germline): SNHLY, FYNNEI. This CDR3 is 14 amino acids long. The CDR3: CASRVDSKGYGYTF. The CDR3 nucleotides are TGTGCCAGCCGAGTTGACAGTAAGGGCTATGGCTACACCTTC.

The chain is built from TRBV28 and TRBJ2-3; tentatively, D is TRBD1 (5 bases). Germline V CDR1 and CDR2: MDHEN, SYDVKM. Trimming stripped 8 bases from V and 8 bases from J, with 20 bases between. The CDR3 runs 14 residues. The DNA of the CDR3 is TGTGCCAGCGGTCCGGCTGGGGCCCCAAGTACGCAGTATTTT. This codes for CASGPAGAPSTQYF. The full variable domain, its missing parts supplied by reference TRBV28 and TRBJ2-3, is DVKVTQSSRYLVKRTGEKVFLECVQDMDHENMFWYRQDPGLGLRLIYFSYDVKMKEKGDIPEGYSVSREKKERFSLILESASTNQTSMYLCASGPAGAPSTQYFGPGTRLTVL.

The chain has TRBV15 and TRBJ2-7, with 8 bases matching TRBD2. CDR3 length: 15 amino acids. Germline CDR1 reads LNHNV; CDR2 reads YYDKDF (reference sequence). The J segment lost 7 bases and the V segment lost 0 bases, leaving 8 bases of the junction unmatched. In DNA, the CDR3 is TGTGCCACCAGCAGAGACAGAGCGGGAGCTAAAGAGCAGTACTTC. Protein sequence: CATSRDRAGAKEQYF.

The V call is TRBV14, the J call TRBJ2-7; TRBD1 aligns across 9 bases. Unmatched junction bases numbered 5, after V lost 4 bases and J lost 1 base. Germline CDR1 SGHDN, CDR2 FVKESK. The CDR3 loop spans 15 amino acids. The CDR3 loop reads CASSRTQGASYEQYF. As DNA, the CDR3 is TGTGCCAGCAGCCGAACACAGGGGGCTTCCTACGAGCAGTACTTC.

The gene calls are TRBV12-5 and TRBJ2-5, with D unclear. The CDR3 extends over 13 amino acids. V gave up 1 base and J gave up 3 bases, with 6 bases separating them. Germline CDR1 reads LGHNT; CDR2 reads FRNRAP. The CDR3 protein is CASGLGPKETQYF. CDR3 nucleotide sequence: TGTGCTAGTGGTTTGGGGCCGAAAGAGACCCAGTACTTC. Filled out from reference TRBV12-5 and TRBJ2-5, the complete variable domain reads DARVTQTPRHKVTEMGQEVTMRCQPILGHNTVFWYRQTMMQGLELLAYFRNRAPLDDSGMPKDRFSAEMPDATLATLKIQPSEPRDSAVYFCASGLGPKETQYFGPGTRLLVL.

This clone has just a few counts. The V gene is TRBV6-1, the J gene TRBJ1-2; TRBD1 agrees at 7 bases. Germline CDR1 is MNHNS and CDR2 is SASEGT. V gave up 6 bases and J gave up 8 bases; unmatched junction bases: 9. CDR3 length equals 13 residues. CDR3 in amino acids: CASRGDSSKGYTF. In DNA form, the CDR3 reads TGTGCCAGCAGGGGGGACAGTTCGAAAGGCTACACCTTC.

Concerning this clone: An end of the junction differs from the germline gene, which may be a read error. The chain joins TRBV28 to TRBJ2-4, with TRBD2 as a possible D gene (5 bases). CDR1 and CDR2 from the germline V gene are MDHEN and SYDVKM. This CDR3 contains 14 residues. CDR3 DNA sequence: TGTGCCAGCAGTTATCTAGCATCGGTAAACAGTCAGTACTTC. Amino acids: CASSYLASVNSQYF.

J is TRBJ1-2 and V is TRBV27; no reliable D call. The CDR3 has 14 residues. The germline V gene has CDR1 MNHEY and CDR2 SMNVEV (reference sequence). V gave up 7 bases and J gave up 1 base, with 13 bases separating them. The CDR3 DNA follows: TGTGCCAGCAACTCCGCAGGCCTTAACTATGGCTACACCTTC. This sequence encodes CASNSAGLNYGYTF.

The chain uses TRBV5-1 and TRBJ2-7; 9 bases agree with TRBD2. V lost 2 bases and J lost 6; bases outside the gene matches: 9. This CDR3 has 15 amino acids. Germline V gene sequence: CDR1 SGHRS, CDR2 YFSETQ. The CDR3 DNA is TGCGCCAGCAGCTTTGGTAGCGGGAGTCGAGGCGAGCAGTACTTC. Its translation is CASSFGSGSRGEQYF.

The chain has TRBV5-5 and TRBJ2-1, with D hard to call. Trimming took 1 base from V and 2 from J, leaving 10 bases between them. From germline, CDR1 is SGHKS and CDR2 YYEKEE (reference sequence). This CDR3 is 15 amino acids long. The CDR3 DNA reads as TGTGCCAGCAGCTTGAGAACTGAACCCTACAATGAGCAGTTCTTC. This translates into CASSLRTEPYNEQFF.